This record concerns one T cell receptor (beta chain) sequence. No antigen is known for it. No clone much larger than this one lies a single base away; base qualities are absent. This sample stems from a study of T cell changes during pregnancy in multiple sclerosis (dated by TCRdb to the late 2010s). Describing the broader study: The study examined how the T cell repertoire changed over the course of pregnancy in women with multiple sclerosis.

The CDR3, from cysteine to phenylalanine, totals 14 residues. Only the CDR3 portion is preserved as DNA: 42 bases, with reading frame beginning at the first base. The germline V gene supplies CDR1 ENHRY and CDR2 SYGVKD. V loses 7 bases, J loses 2 bases, and the germline ends lie 15 bases apart. The library was generated by the immunoSEQ multiplex PCR assay. TCRdb limited this immuneACCESS table to in-frame rearrangements with V and J called. A share of clones is missing; checked studies link under half to unresolved V genes, and the rest is unexplained. Within this sample are more than 20,000 clones, with more than 90% of them counted one time only. The ten largest account for 9.4% of the sample.

The rearranged chain carries TRBV10-3 and TRBJ2-7; the D gene is perhaps TRBD2, from 5 matching bases. The sequence was obtained from a female donor in good health, enrolled as a control in a pregnancy study. The starting material was CD8+ T cells from peripheral blood mononuclear cells, obtained in the third trimester of pregnancy. At the DNA level, the sequence is TGTGCCATCATCTCCGGGATTTACCCCTACGAGCAGTACTTC. This sequence encodes CAIISGIYPYEQYF.